The 6 T cell receptor beta chains below were found in one sample sequenced in a study of cytomegalovirus exposure and HLA in healthy donors. The study ran its PCR with 60 Vbeta and 13 Jbeta primers. Clones were read by immunoSEQ multiplex PCR, and TCRdb kept only the in-frame ones, dropping some. There are under 200,000 clones in the sample; roughly 90% occur only once, and approximately 2% lies in the top ten. Sequenced input: PBMCs. The receptors shown here come from a woman between 18 and 30 years old in good health and CMV-seronegative.

The V gene is TRBV30, the J gene TRBJ2-1; D is perhaps TRBD2 (6 bases). CDR1 is GTSNPN, CDR2 SVGIG, per germline (reference sequence). This CDR3 contains 13 residues. Trimming shortened V by 4 bases and J by 5 bases, and 12 bases separated the two germline ends. CDR3 residues: CAWNGGLNNEQFF. CDR3 DNA sequence: TGTGCCTGGAACGGAGGGTTGAACAATGAGCAGTTCTTC. Together with reference TRBV30 and TRBJ2-1, the CDR3 gives the full variable domain: SQTIHQWPATLVQPVGSPLSLECTVEGTSNPNLYWYRQAAGRGLQLLFYSVGIGQISSEVPQNLSASRPQDRQFILSSKKLLLSDSGFYLCAWNGGLNNEQFFGPGTRLTVL.

V usage is TRBV7-9 and J usage is TRBJ2-5, with 9 bases fitting TRBD2. CDR1 and CDR2 from the germline V gene are SEHNR and FQNEAQ (reference sequence). The CDR3 spans 15 residues. The V gene end was trimmed by 2 bases and the J gene end by 5 bases; junction bases not matched to a gene: 6. Here the CDR3 DNA reads TGTGCCAGCAGCTTACCTAGCGGGAATGCGGAGACCCAGTACTTC. Its protein is CASSLPSGNAETQYF.

The CDR3 sequence: CSVGGTHYEQYF. The CDR3 DNA sequence: TGCAGCGTCGGGGGGACACACTACGAGCAGTACTTC. The chain links TRBV29-1 to TRBJ2-7; tentatively, D is TRBD2 (7 bases). The CDR3 consists of 12 residues. Germline assignment: CDR1 SQVTM and CDR2 ANQGSEA. V dropped 6 bases and J dropped 3 bases, with 12 bases sitting between them.

The genes are TRBV25-1 and TRBJ1-2, with D perhaps matching TRBD1 (6 bases). Trimming removed 1 base from V and 6 bases from J, with 9 bases in between. Germline CDR1 and CDR2: MGHDK and SYGVNS. This CDR3 has 13 residues. CDR3 loop: CASSESRGDGYTF. DNA for the CDR3: TGTGCCAGCAGTGAATCCAGGGGAGATGGCTACACCTTC.

This clone was seen only once. CDR3 protein: CASSQSRGTYEQYF. The CDR3 coding sequence is TGCGCCAGCAGCCAGTCCCGGGGGACCTACGAGCAGTACTTC. The genes are TRBV4-1 and TRBJ2-7; D might be TRBD2 (6 bases). V was trimmed by 3 bases and J by 2 bases, leaving 11 bases between them. CDR1 is MGHRA, CDR2 YSYEKL, per germline. This CDR3 is built from 14 residues.

The rearrangement links TRBV5-1 to TRBJ1-1; D remains unclear. The germline gives CDR1 SGHRS, CDR2 YFSETQ. The ends were cut back, 4 bases at V and 1 base at J, with 26 bases in the middle. This CDR3 has 19 amino acids. CDR3 residues: CASSLGVTPRDRPNTEAFF. CDR3 nucleotide sequence: TGCGCCAGCAGCCTCGGGGTCACCCCCCGCGACCGACCGAACACTGAAGCTTTCTTT.